Below are 15 T cell receptor beta chains sequenced from a single sample in a study of long-term antiretroviral therapy in people with HIV. An immunoSEQ assay, version v3.0, was performed at survey level. Some clones are missing from TCRdb's copy, which holds only in-frame ones; the method was immunoSEQ multiplex PCR. The sample records approximately 32,000 clones, roughly four fifths being singletons. Sequenced material: unsorted PBMCs, taken 0.4 years before starting antiretroviral therapy. Receptors originate from a man in his late teens or twenties with HIV.

The CDR3 region is CASSLRTSSYEQYF. The DNA for the CDR3 is TGTGCCAGCAGCTTAAGGACATCTTCCTACGAGCAGTACTTC. The chain recombines TRBV7-2 with TRBJ2-7; D is possibly TRBD1 (5 bases). This CDR3 is built from 14 residues. The V gene's germline CDR1 is SGHTA and CDR2 FQGNSA. Trimming shortened V by 2 bases and J by 1 base, and 9 bases separated the two germline ends.

This clone has more than one count but fewer than ten. The chain carries TRBV6-5 and TRBJ1-2; 8 nucleotides match TRBD1. V lost 0 bases, J lost 8 bases, and 2 bases stayed unmatched. This CDR3 has 13 amino acids. The germline V gene has CDR1 MNHEY and CDR2 SVGAGI. In DNA form, the CDR3 reads TGTGCCAGCAGTTACTCGCGGGACAGGGGCTACACCTTC. Its protein is CASSYSRDRGYTF.

The chain has TRBV19 and TRBJ1-4, with TRBD1 matching 9 bases. This CDR3 has 14 residues. Per germline, CDR1 LNHDA and CDR2 SQIVND (reference sequence). V gave up 7 bases and J gave up 4 bases; unmatched junction bases: 4. DNA for the CDR3: TGTGCCAGTAACAGGGGGCGGTATAATGAAAAACTGTTTTTT. This translates into CASNRGRYNEKLFF.

The chain links TRBV7-6 to TRBJ2-7; the match to TRBD2 covers 8 bases. This CDR3 comprises 14 residues. CDR1 is SGHVS and CDR2 is FNYEAQ in the germline V gene. J gave up 5 bases and V 0 bases, and 3 bases lay outside the gene matches. CDR3 residues: CASSLAAGGNEQYF. The DNA for the CDR3 is TGTGCCAGCAGCTTAGCCGCGGGGGGCAACGAGCAGTACTTC.

The chain employs TRBV5-1 and TRBJ2-1; 9 bases fit TRBD1. The CDR3 contains 14 residues. The ends lost 2 bases at V and 4 bases at J; junction bases unmatched: 1. Germline V gene data show CDR1 as SGHRS and CDR2 as YFSETQ. CDR3 coding DNA: TGCGCCAGCAGCTTCGACAGGGGGTACAATGAGCAGTTCTTC. Translating it yields CASSFDRGYNEQFF.

On this clone: At one end, the junction sequence differs from germline, possibly due to a read error. V usage is TRBV7-2 and J usage is TRBJ1-4; the D gene is possibly TRBD1 (6 bases). The CDR3 runs 15 residues. Germline CDR1 reads SGHTA; CDR2 reads FQGNSA. CDR3 nucleotides: TGTGCCAGCAGCTTACAAGGAGCTTGGGTTCCTCCCAGGGGTTTT. Translation gives CASSLQGAWVPPRGF.

The V call is TRBV29-1, the J call TRBJ2-7, with 12 nucleotides matching TRBD1. The germline gives CDR1 SQVTM, CDR2 ANQGSEA. With V trimmed by 1 base and J by 6 bases, 4 bases remained unmatched. This CDR3 has 14 residues. CDR3 sequence reads: CSVEVWDRGPEQYF. CDR3 in DNA: TGCAGCGTTGAAGTTTGGGACAGGGGGCCCGAGCAGTACTTC.

CDR3 in amino acids: CASGLVSGVWNEQFF. The CDR3 DNA is TGTGCTAGTGGTTTGGTAAGCGGGGTGTGGAATGAGCAGTTCTTC. The chain has TRBV12-5 and TRBJ2-1, with TRBD2 matching 7 bases. J gave up 7 bases and V 0 bases, and 6 bases lay outside the gene matches. This CDR3 has 15 amino acids. Germline CDR1 is LGHNT and CDR2 is FRNRAP.

The rearrangement joins TRBV27 to TRBJ2-1; 8 bases align to TRBD2. With V trimmed by 2 bases and J by 4 bases, 4 bases remained unmatched. The CDR3 has 15 residues. Germline CDR1 is MNHEY and CDR2 is SMNVEV (reference sequence). The CDR3 DNA sequence: TGTGCCAGCAGTTTAATGAGCGGGAGTTACAATGAGCAGTTCTTC. Amino acid sequence: CASSLMSGSYNEQFF.

The J gene is TRBJ2-1, the V gene TRBV6-5, with 10 bases fitting TRBD2. The junction had 9 bases not matched to a gene; V was cut back by 4 bases and J by 6 bases. Germline CDR1 is MNHEY and CDR2 is SVGAGI. This CDR3 has 16 residues. CDR3: CASSFPEAGGRNEQFF. The CDR3 bases are TGTGCCAGCAGTTTCCCCGAAGCGGGGGGGCGCAATGAGCAGTTCTTC.

The chain carries TRBV6-5 and TRBJ2-7; D is unresolved. In germline, CDR1 is MNHEY, CDR2 SVGAGI. The CDR3 runs 14 residues. V was shortened by 5 bases and J by 1 base, with 12 bases between the two germline ends. CDR3 DNA: TGTGCCAGCAGTAGCTCAGGCCCTTCCTACGAGCAGTACTTC. Translating gives CASSSSGPSYEQYF.

The chain uses TRBV5-4 and TRBJ1-1; TRBD1 agrees at 8 bases. This CDR3 region has 16 residues. The ends lost 0 bases at V and 0 bases at J; junction bases unmatched: 4. Germline V lookup: CDR1 SGHNT, CDR2 YYREEE (reference sequence). CDR3 residues: CASSLGQGILNTEAFF. The CDR3 DNA follows: TGTGCCAGCAGCTTGGGACAGGGGATTTTGAACACTGAAGCTTTCTTT.

The rearrangement joins TRBV2 to TRBJ2-4; D ambiguous. The V gene's germline CDR1 is SNHLY and CDR2 FYNNEI. V lost 7 bases and J lost 3, with 10 bases in between. The CDR3 totals 13 residues. CDR3 sequence reads: CASTVAFKNIQYF. The CDR3 region has the DNA TGTGCCAGCACGGTAGCCTTCAAAAACATTCAGTACTTC.

V and J are TRBV6-5 and TRBJ2-3, with 8 positions matching TRBD2. V trimming: 4 bases; J trimming: 13 bases; junction bases outside the gene matches: 16. CDR1 and CDR2 from the germline V gene are MNHEY and SVGAGI. The CDR3 is 15 amino acids. For the CDR3, the DNA is TGTGCCAGCAGTTCACCGGGATTCCGGGAGGGTTCGGAGTATTTT. This codes for CASSSPGFREGSEYF.

V and J are TRBV6-5 and TRBJ2-2; D possibly matches TRBD1 or TRBD2 (7 bases each). CDR1 is MNHEY and CDR2 is SVGAGI in the germline V gene. CDR3 length: 15 residues. The V and J ends lost 2 bases and 6 bases respectively, with 13 bases between them. For the CDR3, the DNA is TGTGCCAGCAGTTACGGGGCAGGGGGGGCCGGGGAGCTGTTTTTT. This codes for CASSYGAGGAGELFF.